The source of this T cell receptor (beta chain) is a study of control samples from healthy donors and cancer patients. A single count supports this clone. CDR1 and CDR2 from the germline V gene are LNHDA and SQIVND (reference sequence). The CDR3 runs 13 residues. With 11 bases removed from V and 6 bases from J, the gap between germline ends came to 17 bases. Method: immunoSEQ multiplex PCR; TCRdb's copy keeps in-frame clones and lacks some. The sample has 150,000 to 200,000 clones; 90% are singletons. The rearrangement uses TRBV19 and TRBJ1-5, with a tentative D call TRBD1 (6 bases). Sequenced: blood. The receptor was isolated from a woman aged 50 to 60 in good health. The CDR3 DNA sequence: TGTGCCGCCGCGGACAGAGTTGGTCAGCCCCAGCATTTT. Translated, it gives CAAADRVGQPQHF.